What follows are 16 T cell receptor beta chains derived from one specimen sequenced in a study of T cell responses to AZD1222 COVID-19 vaccine. Using immunoSEQ multiplex PCR, the repertoire was profiled, and TCRdb retains in-frame clones only, with some absent. In the table there are 140,000 to 150,000 clones, around 91% of which are singletons. Source: peripheral blood, taken on day 0 of AZD1222 vaccination. These TCRs come from an adult in good health.

Turning to this clone: Germline and junction disagree at one end, which may indicate a read error. The chain has TRBV3-1 (or the pseudogene TRBV3-2) and TRBJ2-7; the D is unclear. Germline V gives CDR1 LGHDT, CDR2 YNNKEL (reference sequence). The CDR3 runs to 16 residues. The CDR3 nucleotides read TGTGCCAGCACCCAAGGGCGAGGCAGGAACACATACGAGCAGTACTTC. Translation: CASTQGRGRNTYEQYF.

This clone was picked up one time. The J gene is TRBJ1-5, the V gene TRBV11-2; maybe TRBD1 (6 bases). Per germline, CDR1 SGHAT and CDR2 FQNNGV. Trimming left V 0 bases short and J 5 bases short, with 14 bases between. The CDR3 covers 16 residues. CDR3 protein: CASSLDSGVGDQPQHF. CDR3 sequence (DNA): TGTGCCAGCAGCTTAGACTCAGGGGTAGGGGATCAGCCCCAGCATTTT.

J is TRBJ2-5 and V is TRBV2; D not certain. Germline V gene lookup returns CDR1 SNHLY and CDR2 FYNNEI. This CDR3 is 15 amino acids long. V was pared by 6 bases and J by 5 bases, with 19 bases between. CDR3 coding DNA: TGTGCCAGCAGCAATACCGGGCTCAGTTGGGAGACCCAGTACTTC. It translates to CASSNTGLSWETQYF.

The chain uses TRBV4-1 and TRBJ2-2, with 9 nucleotides matching TRBD2. Germline V gene lookup returns CDR1 MGHRA and CDR2 YSYEKL. Trimming cost V 0 bases and J 6 bases; bases outside gene matches: 5. This CDR3 has 16 residues. The CDR3 DNA follows: TGCGCCAGCAGCCAAGAGGGGACTAGCTGGTCCGGGGAGCTGTTTTTT. This encodes CASSQEGTSWSGELFF.

This clone was observed a single time. The genes are TRBV25-1 and TRBJ2-5; D is perhaps TRBD1 or TRBD2 (6 bases each). This CDR3 comprises 15 residues. The V gene lost 4 bases and the J gene lost 5 bases, with 17 bases spanning the gap. The germline gives CDR1 MGHDK, CDR2 SYGVNS. The CDR3 DNA follows: TGTGCCAGCAGTGCTGAGGGGGGCGTCTTGGAGACCCAGTACTTC. Translated: CASSAEGGVLETQYF.

This chain connects TRBV5-1 to TRBJ1-2; no definite D call. This CDR3 spans 12 amino acids. Germline lookup yields CDR1 SGHRS and CDR2 YFSETQ. Trimming pared 4 bases from V and 8 bases from J, leaving 12 bases between. The CDR3 reads CASSPGLEGYTF. CDR3 sequence (DNA): TGCGCCAGCAGCCCGGGATTGGAAGGCTACACCTTC.

This clone was recorded once. V usage is TRBV5-8 and J usage is TRBJ2-1; D unclear. Deletions cut 1 base from V and 6 bases from J, with 14 bases between. The CDR3 has 15 amino acids. Germline V gene lookup returns CDR1 SGHTS and CDR2 YDEGEE. The CDR3 loop reads CASSLKRLSGNEQFF. The CDR3 nucleotides are TGTGCCAGCAGCTTGAAACGGCTATCCGGCAATGAGCAGTTCTTC.

This clone appeared a few times. V usage is TRBV13 and J usage is TRBJ2-3; D might be TRBD2 (7 bases). This CDR3 is built from 15 residues. CDR1 and CDR2 from the germline V gene are PRHDT and FYEKMQ (reference sequence). The V end was cut by 5 bases, the J end by 2 bases, with 14 bases between. The CDR3 region is CASSPGRGATDTQYF. In DNA form, the CDR3 reads TGTGCCAGCAGCCCGGGGAGGGGGGCCACAGATACGCAGTATTTT.

CDR3 protein: CASSPSGVVNEAFF. The CDR3 DNA is TGTGCCAGCTCCCCTAGTGGGGTAGTAAATGAAGCTTTCTTT. The gene calls are TRBV28 and TRBJ1-1; D gene uncertain. The CDR3 has 14 residues. CDR1 and CDR2 from the germline V gene are MDHEN and SYDVKM. The V gene lost 8 bases and the J gene lost 7 bases, with 20 bases spanning the gap.

This chain uses TRBV28 with TRBJ1-5; D is undetermined. The CDR3 is made up of 15 amino acids. Germline V gene lookup returns CDR1 MDHEN and CDR2 SYDVKM. The V and J ends lost 4 bases and 4 bases respectively, with 14 bases between them. DNA of the CDR3: TGTGCCAGCAGTTCACCCGGGCCAAGGAATCAGCCCCAGCATTTT. Protein: CASSSPGPRNQPQHF.

The rearrangement links TRBV2 to TRBJ2-1; no definite D call. The CDR3 loop spans 13 amino acids. V was cut by 6 bases and J by 7 bases, with 13 bases left in between. Germline V gene data show CDR1 as SNHLY and CDR2 as FYNNEI. Here the CDR3 reads CASSYRLGNEQFF. The CDR3 DNA sequence: TGTGCCAGCAGCTACCGCTTAGGGAATGAGCAGTTCTTC.

This clone was counted a single time. The chain links TRBV6-4 to TRBJ1-1; weak D call: TRBD1 (5 bases). Trimming pared 3 bases from V and 0 bases from J, leaving 11 bases between. The CDR3 consists of 15 residues. Germline V gene lookup returns CDR1 MRHNA and CDR2 SNTAGT. CDR3 sequence: CASSEQASMNTEAFF. DNA for the CDR3: TGTGCCAGCAGTGAACAGGCCAGTATGAACACTGAAGCTTTCTTT.

The chain is built from TRBV5-6 and TRBJ2-7; TRBD2 agrees at 11 bases. The CDR3 runs 17 residues. From germline, CDR1 is SGHDT and CDR2 YYEEEE. V dropped 6 bases and J dropped 0; count of bases not matched to a gene: 11. The CDR3 region is CASILRLAGPSSYEQYF. CDR3 sequence (DNA): TGTGCCAGCATTTTGCGACTAGCGGGGCCCAGCTCCTACGAGCAGTACTTC.

This clone was recorded once. The chain employs TRBV18 and TRBJ2-1; 8 nucleotides agree with TRBD1. CDR1 KGHSH and CDR2 LQKENI come from the germline V gene. This CDR3 is built from 14 residues. V was pared by 3 bases and J by 6 bases, with 4 bases of the junction left unmatched. CDR3 loop: CASSPQDRVNEQFF. The CDR3 bases are TGTGCCAGCTCACCTCAGGACAGGGTCAATGAGCAGTTCTTC.

The chain recombines TRBV5-1 with TRBJ1-6; 7 bases are shared with TRBD1. V trimming: 4 bases; J trimming: 5 bases; junction bases outside the gene matches: 3. This CDR3 contains 14 residues. The germline V gene encodes CDR1 SGHRS and CDR2 YFSETQ. DNA of the CDR3: TGCGCCAGCAGCGGAGACAGGGATAATTCACCCCTCCACTTT. Amino acid sequence: CASSGDRDNSPLHF.

The J gene is TRBJ1-2, the V gene TRBV24-1; no reliable D call. The CDR3 contains 13 residues. The V gene's germline CDR1 is KGHDR and CDR2 SFDVKD. Trimming removed 5 bases from V and 1 base from J, with 7 bases in between. As DNA, the CDR3 is TGTGCCACCAGTGCGGCGGTTAACTATGGCTACACCTTC. Translated, it gives CATSAAVNYGYTF.